This T cell receptor (beta chain) was recorded in a study of regulatory T cells in long-lasting Graves disease. Whole-study findings and limits: Sharing of public clonotypes was greater in persistent patients (2,741) than in new patients (more than 900). There was favoring of TRBV28, TRBJ1-2 and TRBJ2-5 in persistent disease.

The TCR beta library used iRepertoire HTBI primers with Arm-PCR amplification of CDR3. TCRdb recomputed calls from the multiplex PCR reads with MiXCR, one row per CDR3 protein. The profile shows 520,000 or so distinct CDR3 sequences, around 12% of them singletons. As for this clonotype: The antigen is unknown.

Trimming removed 0 bases from V and 4 bases from J; junction bases left unmatched: 5. The CDR3 sequence is 15 residues long. Germline loops: CDR1 DFQATT, CDR2 SNEGSKA (reference sequence). The sample's time point: newly diagnosed GD, antithyroid drugs for less than 3 months. TCR sequences were obtained from RNA taken from PBMCs. A blood draw put about 8.2 milliliters of peripheral blood into EDTA tubes. This sample also appeared in a second study, on T cells in Graves' hyperthyroidism and ophthalmopathy. From that paper: Blood shared most expanded thyroid clonotypes above 0.001.

The TCR originated in a woman aged 25 to 39 with Graves disease. Sample: peripheral blood mononuclear cells (PBMCs), taken at new diagnosis, from a patient treated with antithyroid drugs. This chain connects TRBV20-1 to TRBJ2-7; TRBD2 matches 11 bases. Here the CDR3 reads CSARDPTSGGYEQYF. Written as DNA, the CDR3 is TGCAGTGCTAGAGATCCTACTAGCGGGGGATACGAGCAGTACTTC.